The T cell receptor (beta chain) under discussion was sequenced for a study of PD-1 blockade in classical Hodgkin lymphoma. Study-wide background: The patients were dosed with nivolumab 3 mg/kg, infused intravenously every 2 weeks.

The CDR3 contains 15 residues. V lost 3 bases and J lost 5, with 14 bases in between. Per germline, CDR1 LNHDA and CDR2 SQIVND (reference sequence). Repertoires were generated with immunoSEQ multiplex PCR, while TCRdb's copy carries only in-frame clones and drops some. The sample shows about 20,000 clones, more than 75% of them seen only once. This clone was seen more than once but under ten times. Antigen unknown. The study, taken as a whole, reports: Patients newly diagnosed and complete responders had comparable baseline diversity. Only CD4+ TCR diversity, not CD8+, had risen significantly by C4D1.

Time point in this sample: cycle 4 day 1 (C4D1), after six to seven weeks of nivolumab. In every patient, relapse followed autologous stem cell transplantation, while exposure to brentuximab vedotin differed. V gene TRBV19 combines with J gene TRBJ2-1; D unclear. The specimen comprised peripheral blood mononuclear cells (PBMCs), sampled before the fourth cycle of nivolumab. This clonotype was sampled from a human donor with classical Hodgkin lymphoma. CDR3 loop: CASSISGRGNNEQFF. As DNA, the CDR3 is TGTGCCAGTAGTATCTCCGGGCGAGGCAACAATGAGCAGTTCTTC. Full variable domain (missing parts from reference TRBV19 and TRBJ2-1): DGGITQSPKYLFRKEGQNVTLSCEQNLNHDAMYWYRQDPGQGLRLIYYSQIVNDFQKGDIAEGYSVSREKKESFPLTVTSAQKNPTAFYLCASSISGRGNNEQFFGPGTRLTVL.